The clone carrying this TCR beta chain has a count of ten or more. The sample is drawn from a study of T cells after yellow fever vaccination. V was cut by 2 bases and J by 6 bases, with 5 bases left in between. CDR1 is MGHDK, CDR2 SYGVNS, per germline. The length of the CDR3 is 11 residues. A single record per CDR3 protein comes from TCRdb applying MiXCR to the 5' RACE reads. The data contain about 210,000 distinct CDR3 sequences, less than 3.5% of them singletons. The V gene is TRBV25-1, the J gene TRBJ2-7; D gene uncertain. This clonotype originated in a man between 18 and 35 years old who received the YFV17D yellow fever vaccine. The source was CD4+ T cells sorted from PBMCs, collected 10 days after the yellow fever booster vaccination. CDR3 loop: CASSEPCEQYV. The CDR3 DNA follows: TGTGCCAGCAGTGAACCGTGCGAGCAGTACGTC.